The sequence of this TCR beta chain was determined in a study of identical twins. It was template switching that added a universal primer site, and there were unique molecular identifiers on the cDNA. TCRdb analysed the 5' RACE reads with MiXCR anew, one entry per CDR3 protein. This repertoire shows approximately 150,000 distinct CDR3 sequences, under 4.5% found once; its top ten account for approximately 7.6%. General study results and limits: Models, which agreed with sharing between unrelated individuals, nonetheless underestimated the out-of-frame TCR alpha sharing seen in monozygotic twins.

Germline V gene lookup returns CDR1 LGHNA and CDR2 YNFKEQ. The CDR3 runs to 18 residues. Trimming removed 0 bases from V and 6 bases from J, with 22 bases in between. This clonotype came up many times. Its antigen is currently unknown. Sequencing was performed on memory T cells sorted from blood. This chain uses TRBV4-2 with TRBJ2-3; possibly TRBD2 for D (6 bases). This TCR was recovered from a man aged 18 to 29 in good health. In nucleotides, the CDR3 is TGTGCCAGCAGCCAAGATTTTATTCGGGAGTTCGTAGTGGATACGCAGTATTTT. Encoded protein: CASSQDFIREFVVDTQYF.